This T cell receptor (beta chain) was captured in a study of cytomegalovirus exposure and HLA in healthy donors (dated by TCRdb to about 2017). Background on the whole study: An earlier analysis of 587 of the donors reported 276 Gb of sequence data and 95 million to 140 million unique TCR beta sequences obtained from around 190 million T cells. Approximately 300 gigabases of sequencing data and around 80 million unique TCR sequences made up an early release that covered over 550 HLA-typed donors. Of the 300 to 450 genotyped donors, roughly 80% fell in the genetic ancestry cluster associated with self-reported Caucasian donors. The study was designed to test whether signatures of past pathogen exposure could be identified by cataloging public T cell receptors. The study profiled the T cell repertoires of hundreds of subjects by immunosequencing and related them to cytomegalovirus serostatus. In addition to the first cohort of around 670 subjects, a separate validation cohort of about 120 different subjects was used. To predict cytomegalovirus infection status, the study combined high-throughput TCR immunosequencing, statistical association of individual TCRs with disease status, and machine learning. In a later analysis, previously published TCR beta repertoires from roughly 710 donors were re-analyzed and high-resolution HLA genotyping was added so that TCR occurrence patterns could be studied. Rather than using new phenotypic data, the later analysis identified candidate immune exposures from TCR beta sequences and from how often those sequences occurred across donors. In an earlier analysis of 550 to 700 of the donors, high-throughput TCR beta sequencing was used to judge whether each TCR beta V gene segment behaved as functional or pseudogenic. Donor age, sex, ethnicity and CMV serostatus were collected together with the repertoire data. Genome-wide SNP genotypes for about 55% of the roughly 670 donors were used in a later genetic analysis, which treated that subset as a discovery cohort. All discovery cohort repertoires had been generated on a single sequencing platform. Class I and class II HLA loci were covered by the typing at four-digit resolution. The number of donors typed differed by locus, with roughly 629-640 for A, B, C, DRB1 and DQB1, roughly 520 for DQA1, about 610 for DPA1, and approximately 470 for DPB1. Because of strong linkage in the cohort, a few DR-DQ haplotypes were treated as single units for association and clustering. Among about 370 genotyped donors of the cohort, an average of approximately 240,000 unique TCR beta nucleotide sequences was sequenced per donor, of which roughly 17% were non-productive. Results the study describes overall, beyond this receptor: For the cohort, immune exposure information was limited to CMV serostatus. According to a later analysis, TCR association rates differed among HLA loci, with DRB1 alleles showing the most associated TCRs and HLA-C alleles showing the fewest. According to a later genetic analysis, donors in an Asian-associated ancestry cluster had fewer N-insertions in productive TCRs than the roughly 660-donor mean. Assigning TCR associations to individual alleles was difficult when HLA alleles, especially DR and DQ, strongly co-occurred. The authors suggested that the approach could potentially be generalized to other disease states and immunological phenotypes. In a later analysis, HLA-associated TCR beta chains showed more clonal expansion and lower generation probabilities than non-associated chains that were equally common. Because the 87-base-pair reads could not distinguish some IMGT-functional V segments, including TRBV6-2 and TRBV6-3, those segments were excluded. Because HLA typing was missing for some donors at each locus, association tests included only the typed subset. Several of the top co-occurrence clusters appeared to be linked to parvovirus B19, influenza, CMV and Epstein-Barr virus, according to a later analysis. Most CMV-associated TCR beta chains appeared to be HLA-restricted in a later analysis, and the HLA associations seemed to be driven largely by CMV exposure. Most TCR sequences were seen in very few donors, while some public TCRs were found in many individuals. Only TCR beta chains were sequenced in this cohort, and the absence of alpha or paired-chain data limited detectable features. The classifier was reported to diagnose cytomegalovirus status with high specificity and sensitivity in both the original cohort and the validation cohort. Because counts were too low, about 18 rarely observed V segments, including chromosome 9 orphons, were excluded from the earlier analysis of some 590 of the donors. Specific HLA alleles were associated with roughly 17,000 TCR beta sequences at a false discovery rate of 0.05 in a later analysis. An association between a missense DCLRE1C variant and V-gene and J-gene trimming of TCR beta chains was found in a later genetic analysis and replicated in an independent cohort. Presence/absence analyses assumed roughly uniform sequencing depth across donors, an assumption that may not hold. Linkage disequilibrium might explain the correlated functional status among segregating V segments, but an unknown experimental factor could not be excluded. An earlier analysis of approximately 530 of the donors showed that most TCR beta V segments appeared in productive rearrangements either about 90% or about 30% of the time, which broadly matched IMGT annotations. A further reported finding was that TCR beta sequences accurately predicted the HLA-A and HLA-B alleles for most subjects in the first cohort. In the study, around 160 TCR beta chains were listed as associated with cytomegalovirus. In vitro tests confirmed that a few of the cytomegalovirus-associated TCR beta chains recognize cytomegalovirus antigens. The sequencing pipeline was judged likely to have produced a cluster of highly shared sequence variants as a technical artifact.

In total, 600 or so healthy bone marrow donors made up the cohort. At the time of sampling, every cohort member was nominally healthy, though immune exposures that went unrecorded were likely present. The donor was CMV seronegative and was included in the group of several hundred seronegative cohort members. A peripheral blood sample was provided by each donor, and peripheral blood mononuclear cells were used for TCR beta sequencing. The Qiagen DNeasy Blood Extraction Kit was used to extract genomic DNA from the blood cell samples. The library was obtained by the immunoSEQ multiplex PCR assay. For the multiplex PCR, a mixture combining 60 forward primers for TCR Vbeta segments and 13 reverse primers for TCR Jbeta segments was used. The CDR3 region of rearranged TCR beta genes was amplified from genomic DNA by a multiplex PCR assay. The Illumina HiSeq System was used to sequence the amplified TCR beta libraries as 87-base-pair reads. As for the authors' bioinformatics: A later analysis counted approximately 76 million unique TCR beta chains across the 650 to 700 repertoires, and about 10 million of these chains were shared by at least two donors. Raw reads were error-corrected and collapsed into unique sequences by a nearest-neighbor algorithm in which closely related sequences were merged to remove PCR and sequencing errors. CDR3 sequences were aligned to IMGT reference sequences to assign V, D and J gene segments. Each retained sequence needed at least a six-nucleotide match to both a V gene segment and a J gene segment. Rearrangements were called productive when the CDR3 lacked stop codons and stayed in frame with V and J; all others were non-productive. CDR3 was defined by IMGT convention, running from the second conserved V-encoded cysteine to the conserved J-encoded phenylalanine. Sequences without an unambiguous match to a single V gene segment were excluded from the earlier analysis of approximately 600 of the donors. An earlier analysis of fewer than 650 of the donors classified V segments as functional when productive rearrangements were above 56.7% and as segregating when the standard deviation between donors was above 5%. A statistical classification framework was developed to diagnose cytomegalovirus status using the catalog of TCR beta chain sequences. In a later analysis, TCR nucleotide sequences were compared against IMGT/GENE-DB human TR gene sequences so that V and J genes could be assigned. The TCRdist pipeline was used in a later analysis to assign CDR3 sequences and most-parsimonious VDJ recombination scenarios. In a later analysis, each TCR beta chain was defined by its CDR3 amino acid sequence together with its V-gene family, and reads lacking a unique V-gene family were excluded. To address suspected cross-contamination and a sequencing artifact, a later analysis removed 592 highly shared, low-generation-probability nucleotide sequences. For each public chain, a later analysis derived a clonal expansion index from normalized ranks of inferred template counts within each repertoire. A later analysis computed generation probabilities with a VDJ recombination model fitted to out-of-frame rearrangements, and checked the results against IGoR. A later analysis scored TCR-TCR, TCR-HLA and TCR-CMV co-occurrence with hypergeometric tests, applying a repertoire-size bias correction to TCR pairs. In a later analysis, false discovery rates were estimated by permuting HLA or CMV assignments 20 times. In a later analysis, co-occurring TCRs were grouped using DBSCAN, with TCRdist sequence similarity added in when clustering inside HLA-allele-positive subsets. Co-occurrence clustering excluded repertoires with fewer than 30,000 or more than 120,000 public chains, plus five with anomalous nucleotide sharing. TCRdb holds this immuneACCESS table with in-frame rearrangements only. Some clones are missing; in checked studies, unresolved V genes explain under half, and the rest has no known cause. V and J calls and clone size are copied from that table; D and trimming were computed from the DNA. For this sample there are about 170,000 clones; 82% appear just once. The ten largest clones take up 1.5% of the sample.

This clone was recorded a few times. Its antigen is not yet known. The record has no base qualities; no much larger clone is one base away. The CDR3 has 15 amino acids, counting the end cysteine and phenylalanine. The entry retains the CDR3 DNA only, 45 bases that are in frame from base 1. V loses 4 bases at its end and J loses 1 base; junction bases beyond the gene matches: 4. Looking up the germline V gene (reference sequence) yields CDR1 LNHDA and CDR2 SQIVND. The sequenced sample consisted of PBMCs. The chain joins TRBV19 to TRBJ1-5, with TRBD1 identical over 7 junction bases. This clonotype was sampled from a male donor in good health and CMV-seronegative. The CDR3 protein: CASSTNRGSNQPQHF. The nucleotide sequence is TGTGCCAGTAGTACCAACAGGGGAAGCAATCAGCCCCAGCATTTT. The CDR3, completed at both ends by the reference TRBV19 and TRBJ1-5 genes, gives the full variable domain DGGITQSPKYLFRKEGQNVTLSCEQNLNHDAMYWYRQDPGQGLRLIYYSQIVNDFQKGDIAEGYSVSREKKESFPLTVTSAQKNPTAFYLCASSTNRGSNQPQHFGDGTRLSIL.